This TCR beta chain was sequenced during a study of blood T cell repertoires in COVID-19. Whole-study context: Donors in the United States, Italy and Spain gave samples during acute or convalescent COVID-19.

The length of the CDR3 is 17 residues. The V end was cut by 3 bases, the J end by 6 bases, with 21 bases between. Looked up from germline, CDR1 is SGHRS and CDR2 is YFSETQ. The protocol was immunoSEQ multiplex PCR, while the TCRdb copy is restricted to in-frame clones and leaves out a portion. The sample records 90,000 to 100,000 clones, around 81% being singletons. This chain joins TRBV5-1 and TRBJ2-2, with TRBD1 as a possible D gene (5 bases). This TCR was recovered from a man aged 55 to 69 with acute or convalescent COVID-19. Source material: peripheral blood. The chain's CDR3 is CASSSDLVSQGSGELFF. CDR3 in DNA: TGCGCCAGCAGCTCAGATCTCGTGAGCCAGGGATCCGGGGAGCTGTTTTTT.